The 2 T cell receptor beta chains in this list originate from one sample, sequenced in a study of blood T cell repertoires in COVID-19. Sequenced by immunoSEQ multiplex PCR; TCRdb stores in-frame clones only, minus some. The sample has about 330,000 clones, about 89% seen once; the top ten hold 6.4%. Sequencing used peripheral blood. These receptors came from a man younger than 35 who had recovered from COVID-19.

In this sample, this clone turned up a few times. Additional DNA sequences in this sample encode the identical CDR3. The chain combines TRBV7-9 with TRBJ1-3; D unresolved. Germline V gene lookup returns CDR1 SEHNR and CDR2 FQNEAQ (reference sequence). Trimming removed 1 base from V and 4 bases from J, with 5 bases in between. The CDR3 contains 13 residues. CDR3 in amino acids: CASSLDGGNTIYF. The CDR3 coding sequence is TGTGCCAGCAGCTTAGACGGGGGAAACACCATATATTTT.

The count of this clone is one. The rearrangement joins TRBV19 to TRBJ2-4, with a possible D match to TRBD2 (7 bases). The CDR3 contains 14 residues. The ends were cut back, 4 bases at V and 8 bases at J, with 15 bases in the middle. Germline assignment: CDR1 LNHDA and CDR2 SQIVND (reference sequence). This CDR3 reads CASSRGDYRDIQYF. The CDR3 bases are TGTGCCAGTAGTAGGGGGGACTACAGGGACATTCAGTACTTC.